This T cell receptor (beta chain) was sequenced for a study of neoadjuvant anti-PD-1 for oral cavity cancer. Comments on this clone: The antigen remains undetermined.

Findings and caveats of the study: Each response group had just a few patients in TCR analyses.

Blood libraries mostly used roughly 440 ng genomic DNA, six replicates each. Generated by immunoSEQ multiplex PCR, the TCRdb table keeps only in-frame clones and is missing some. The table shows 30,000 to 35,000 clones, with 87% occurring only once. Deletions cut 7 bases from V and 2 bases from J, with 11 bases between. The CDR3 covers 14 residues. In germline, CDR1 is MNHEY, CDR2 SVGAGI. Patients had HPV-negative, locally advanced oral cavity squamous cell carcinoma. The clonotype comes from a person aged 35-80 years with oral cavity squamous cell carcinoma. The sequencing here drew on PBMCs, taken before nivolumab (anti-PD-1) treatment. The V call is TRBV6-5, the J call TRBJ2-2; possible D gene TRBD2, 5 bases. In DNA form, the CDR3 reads TGTGCCAGCAACCTCGGGGTCAACACCGGGGAGCTGTTTTTT. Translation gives CASNLGVNTGELFF.